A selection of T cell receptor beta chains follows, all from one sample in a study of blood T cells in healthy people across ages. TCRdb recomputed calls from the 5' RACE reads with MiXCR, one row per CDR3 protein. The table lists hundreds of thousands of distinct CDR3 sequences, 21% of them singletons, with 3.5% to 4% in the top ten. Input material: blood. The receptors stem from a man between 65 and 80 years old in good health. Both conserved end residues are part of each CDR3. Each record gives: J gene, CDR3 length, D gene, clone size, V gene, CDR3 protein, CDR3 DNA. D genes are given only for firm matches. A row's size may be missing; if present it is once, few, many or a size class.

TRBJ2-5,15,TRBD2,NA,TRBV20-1,CSARDLSGGVETQYF,TGCAGTGCTAGAGACCTAAGCGGGGGGGTTGAGACCCAGTACTTC
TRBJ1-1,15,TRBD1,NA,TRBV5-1,CASNYGDSMNTEAFF,TGCGCCAGCAACTATGGGGACAGCATGAACACTGAAGCTTTCTTT
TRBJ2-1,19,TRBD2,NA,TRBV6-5,CASSYSGLAGEYPINEQFF,TGTGCCAGCAGTTACTCAGGACTAGCGGGAGAGTATCCCATAAATGAGCAGTTCTTC
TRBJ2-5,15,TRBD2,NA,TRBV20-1,CSAPRTSGSGETQYF,TGCAGTGCTCCCCGGACTAGCGGGAGCGGAGAGACCCAGTACTTC
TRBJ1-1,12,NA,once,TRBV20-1,CSASRGGTEAFF,TGCAGCGCCTCCCGAGGGGGCACTGAAGCTTTCTTT
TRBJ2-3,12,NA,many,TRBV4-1,CASSQDGDTQYF,TGCGCCAGCAGCCAAGATGGGGATACGCAGTATTTT
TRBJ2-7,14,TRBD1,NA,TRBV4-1,CASSQGDRSYEQYF,TGCGCCAGCAGCCAAGGGGACAGGTCCTACGAGCAGTACTTC
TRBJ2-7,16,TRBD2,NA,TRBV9,CASSVDPSGIIYEQYF,TGTGCCAGCAGCGTAGACCCTAGCGGGATAATTTACGAGCAGTACTTC
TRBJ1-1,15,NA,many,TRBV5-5,CASSQSPGQTTEAFF,TGTGCCAGCAGTCAATCTCCTGGCCAGACCACTGAAGCTTTCTTT
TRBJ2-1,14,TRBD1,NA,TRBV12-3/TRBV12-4,CASSLGGSGQAQFF,TGTGCCAGCAGTTTAGGGGGGTCTGGACAGGCGCAGTTCTTC
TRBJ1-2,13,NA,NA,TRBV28,CASSFGQAYGYTF,TGTGCCAGCAGTTTCGGGCAAGCGTATGGCTACACCTTC
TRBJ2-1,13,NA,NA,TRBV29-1,CSVGFRKDNEQFF,TGCAGCGTTGGTTTTCGGAAAGACAATGAGCAGTTCTTC
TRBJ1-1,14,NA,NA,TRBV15,CATSPRRKNTEAFF,TGTGCCACCAGCCCTCGGCGCAAGAACACTGAAGCTTTCTTT
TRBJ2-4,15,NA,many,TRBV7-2,CASSLHTGGGNIQYF,TGTGCCAGCAGCCTACACACAGGGGGGGGAAACATTCAGTACTTC
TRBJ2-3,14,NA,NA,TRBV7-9,CASSLDPSGDTQYF,TGTGCCAGCAGCTTAGACCCGAGCGGGGATACGCAGTATTTT
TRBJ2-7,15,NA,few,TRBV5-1,CASSRATLSSYEQYF,TGCGCCAGCAGCCGAGCTACCCTGAGCTCCTACGAGCAGTACTTC
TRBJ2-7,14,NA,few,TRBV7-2,CASSRGGTSYEQYF,TGTGCCAGCAGTAGGGGGGGGACTTCCTACGAGCAGTACTTC
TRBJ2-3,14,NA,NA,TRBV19,CASCGTPSTDTQYF,TGTGCCAGTTGCGGGACTCCTAGCACAGATACGCAGTATTTT
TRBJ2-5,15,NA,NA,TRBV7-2,CASSLRLGEQETQYF,TGTGCCAGCAGTCTAAGATTAGGGGAACAAGAGACCCAGTACTTC
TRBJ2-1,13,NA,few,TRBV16,CASSQQGRNEQFF,TGTGCCAGCAGCCAACAGGGTAGGAATGAGCAGTTCTTC
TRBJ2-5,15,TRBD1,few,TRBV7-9,CASTQQGATWETQYF,TGTGCCAGCACCCAACAGGGGGCGACGTGGGAGACCCAGTACTTC
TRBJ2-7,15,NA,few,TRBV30,CAWATGPGQVYEQYF,TGTGCCTGGGCTACAGGGCCCGGACAAGTCTACGAGCAGTACTTC
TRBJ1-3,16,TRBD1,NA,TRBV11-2,CASSLLGQGNGNTIYF,TGTGCCAGCAGCTTATTGGGACAGGGGAACGGAAACACCATATATTTT
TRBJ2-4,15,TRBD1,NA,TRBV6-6,CASSMRQGSKNIQYF,TGTGCCAGCAGTATGCGACAGGGTTCCAAAAACATTCAGTACTTC
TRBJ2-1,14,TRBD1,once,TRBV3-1,CASSLRTGGDEQFF,TGTGCCAGCAGCCTACGGACAGGGGGCGATGAGCAGTTCTTC
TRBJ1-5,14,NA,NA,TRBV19,CASSYRHGYQPQHF,TGTGCCAGTAGTTACCGACATGGTTATCAGCCCCAGCATTTT
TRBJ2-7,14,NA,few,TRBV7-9,CASNLRGADHEQYF,TGTGCCAGCAACTTACGCGGCGCGGACCACGAGCAGTACTTC
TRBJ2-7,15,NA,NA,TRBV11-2,CASSPTYQGAYEQYF,TGTGCCAGCAGTCCCACGTACCAGGGAGCCTACGAGCAGTACTTC
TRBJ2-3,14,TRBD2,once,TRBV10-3,CATLAGGRTDTQYF,TGTGCCACCCTAGCGGGAGGGAGGACAGATACGCAGTATTTT
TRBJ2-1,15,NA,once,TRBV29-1,CSVSGTPESRGEQFF,TGCAGCGTGAGTGGGACTCCCGAATCCAGAGGGGAGCAGTTCTTC
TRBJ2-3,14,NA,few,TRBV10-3,CAIKEGRDTDTQYF,TGTGCCATCAAGGAGGGTAGAGACACAGATACGCAGTATTTT
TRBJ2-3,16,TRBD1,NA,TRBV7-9,CASSRGQHPSTDTQYF,TGTGCCAGCAGCCGGGGACAGCACCCTAGCACAGATACGCAGTATTTT
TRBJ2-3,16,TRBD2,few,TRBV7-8,CASSETSGDPTDTQYF,TGTGCCAGCAGCGAAACTAGCGGGGACCCCACAGATACGCAGTATTTT
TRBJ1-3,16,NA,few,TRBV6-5,CASSGAGAASGNTIYF,TGTGCCAGCAGTGGGGCAGGGGCTGCCTCTGGAAACACCATATATTTT
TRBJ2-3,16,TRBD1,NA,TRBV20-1,CSARGSWDRGSDTQYF,TGCAGTGCTAGAGGGTCGTGGGACAGGGGGTCTGATACGCAGTATTTT
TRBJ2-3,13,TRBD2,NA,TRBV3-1,CASSRLAADTQYF,TGTGCCAGTAGTCGACTAGCGGCAGATACGCAGTATTTT
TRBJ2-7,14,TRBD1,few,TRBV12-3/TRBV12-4,CASRLTGGAYEQYF,TGTGCCAGCAGGCTGACAGGGGGGGCCTACGAGCAGTACTTC